The 24 T cell receptor beta chains reported below all come from one sample, sequenced in a study of cytomegalovirus exposure and HLA in healthy donors. The PCR ran on 60 Vbeta and 13 Jbeta primers. Some clones are missing from TCRdb's copy, which holds only in-frame ones; the method was immunoSEQ multiplex PCR. The data hold tens of thousands of clones, with 7.5% to 8.5% observed a single time. Specimen: PBMCs. These receptor sequences come from a man aged 50 to 59 in good health and CMV-seronegative.

The chain combines TRBV19 with TRBJ2-6, with a tentative D call TRBD1 (6 bases). Trimming removed 2 bases from V and 2 bases from J, with 10 bases in between. This CDR3 region has 16 residues. CDR1 and CDR2 (germline): LNHDA, SQIVND (reference sequence). CDR3 region: CASSITGTAGANVLTF. DNA of the CDR3: TGTGCCAGTAGTATAACAGGGACGGCTGGGGCCAACGTCCTGACTTTC.

This clone was picked up a small number of times. The V call is TRBV18, the J call TRBJ1-1; possibly TRBD1 for D (5 bases). V was cut by 6 bases and J by 4 bases, with 12 bases left in between. Looked up from germline, CDR1 is KGHSH and CDR2 is LQKENI. The CDR3 sequence is 13 residues long. The CDR3 loop reads CASSLQGGTEAFF. DNA for the CDR3: TGTGCCAGCTCCCTCCAGGGAGGCACTGAAGCTTTCTTT.

This clone was seen more than once but under ten times. The chain has TRBV7-2 and TRBJ2-6; unclear D gene. The CDR3 spans 15 residues. V shed 5 bases and J shed 1 base, with 9 bases lying between them. Germline V gene lookup returns CDR1 SGHTA and CDR2 FQGNSA. In DNA, the CDR3 is TGTGCCAGCAGCGCTCCTCTATCTGGGGCCAACGTCCTGACTTTC. This codes for CASSAPLSGANVLTF.

This clone showed up just a few times. V usage is TRBV28 and J usage is TRBJ1-5; maybe TRBD1 (5 bases). Germline V gene data show CDR1 as MDHEN and CDR2 as SYDVKM. The CDR3 is 15 amino acids. Trimming took 6 bases from V and 0 from J, leaving 12 bases between them. CDR3 nucleotides: TGTGCCAGCAGCATAACAGGCTTTAGCAATCAGCCCCAGCATTTT. Translating it yields CASSITGFSNQPQHF.

This chain links TRBV5-1 with TRBJ2-7, with 8 nucleotides matching TRBD1. Germline V gene data show CDR1 as SGHRS and CDR2 as YFSETQ. V lost 1 base and J lost 7; bases outside the gene matches: 13. This CDR3 is 16 amino acids long. As DNA, the CDR3 is TGCGCCAGCAGCTTGCAAGAGGTGTCAGGGGGCGGAGAGCAGTACTTC. It translates to CASSLQEVSGGGEQYF.

This clone was detected only a few times. The gene calls are TRBV28 and TRBJ2-3; D might be TRBD2 (6 bases). This CDR3 is built from 16 residues. Germline V gene sequence: CDR1 MDHEN, CDR2 SYDVKM. The V gene lost 4 bases and the J gene lost 7 bases, with 21 bases spanning the gap. The CDR3 sequence: CASSSPGEWYGNTQYF. CDR3 DNA sequence: TGTGCCAGCAGTTCCCCGGGAGAATGGTACGGAAATACGCAGTATTTT.

This clone has only a few counts. The chain employs TRBV5-5 and TRBJ2-6; a weak D match, TRBD1 (5 bases). Trimming removed 4 bases at V and 3 bases at J, with 8 bases between. The V gene's germline CDR1 is SGHKS and CDR2 YYEKEE (reference sequence). The CDR3 loop spans 14 amino acids. The CDR3 coding sequence is TGTGCCAGCAGCCCAGGGAATGGGGCCAACGTCCTGACTTTC. The encoded protein is CASSPGNGANVLTF.

The chain is built from TRBV6-5 and TRBJ1-6; D call uncertain. V shed 6 bases and J shed 9 bases, with 15 bases lying between them. The CDR3 runs 14 residues. Germline assignment: CDR1 MNHEY and CDR2 SVGAGI. CDR3 bases: TGTGCCAGCAGATTTGAACCCACGGGTTCACCCCTCCACTTT. Translated, it gives CASRFEPTGSPLHF.

In its sample, this clone was seen a few times. The rearrangement joins TRBV27 to TRBJ2-7, with 10 bases matching TRBD1. This CDR3 spans 15 amino acids. The germline V gene has CDR1 MNHEY and CDR2 SMNVEV (reference sequence). The V segment lost 4 bases and the J segment 4 bases; nucleotides outside the gene matches: 7. CDR3 sequence: CASSSAPGQGYEQYF. The CDR3 DNA is TGTGCCAGCAGTTCCGCTCCGGGACAGGGGTACGAGCAGTACTTC.

This clone has just a few counts. The chain employs TRBV19 and TRBJ2-2; weak D call: TRBD2 (5 bases). V was shortened by 5 bases and J by 1 base, with 8 bases between the two germline ends. The CDR3 loop spans 14 amino acids. The V gene's germline CDR1 is LNHDA and CDR2 SQIVND (reference sequence). In DNA form, the CDR3 reads TGTGCCAGTAGTCCCGGACTGAACACCGGGGAGCTGTTTTTT. This sequence encodes CASSPGLNTGELFF.

This clone showed up just a few times. The chain links TRBV29-1 to TRBJ2-1; perhaps TRBD1 as D (5 bases). There are 14 residues in the CDR3. V was cut by 2 bases and J by 0 bases, with 8 bases left in between. Germline CDR1 SQVTM, CDR2 ANQGSEA. CDR3: CSVETGVSYNEQFF. CDR3 in DNA: TGCAGCGTTGAAACAGGCGTCTCCTACAATGAGCAGTTCTTC.

The chain joins TRBV19 to TRBJ2-1, with TRBD2 matching over 8 bases. Germline CDR1 and CDR2: LNHDA and SQIVND (reference sequence). J was trimmed by 6 bases and V by 6 bases; bases with no gene match: 10. This CDR3 comprises 15 residues. As DNA, the CDR3 is TGTGCCAGTAGATATGGGACTAGTAACGCCAATGAGCAGTTCTTC. Residues: CASRYGTSNANEQFF. Drawing the rest from reference TRBV19 and TRBJ2-1, the complete variable domain is DGGITQSPKYLFRKEGQNVTLSCEQNLNHDAMYWYRQDPGQGLRLIYYSQIVNDFQKGDIAEGYSVSREKKESFPLTVTSAQKNPTAFYLCASRYGTSNANEQFFGPGTRLTVL.

This clone was counted only a few times. J is TRBJ1-1 and V is TRBV7-9, with D possibly TRBD1 on 6 matching bases. V was cut by 3 bases and J by 0 bases, with 11 bases left in between. Germline V gene sequence: CDR1 SEHNR, CDR2 FQNEAQ (reference sequence). The length of the CDR3 is 15 residues. In nucleotides, the CDR3 is TGTGCCAGCAGCTTGATAAGACAGGTGAACACTGAAGCTTTCTTT. It encodes CASSLIRQVNTEAFF.

Only a few counts were recorded for this clone. The rearrangement joins TRBV5-1 to TRBJ2-7, with 10 positions matching TRBD1. The CDR3 is made up of 14 amino acids. Germline V gene data show CDR1 as SGHRS and CDR2 as YFSETQ. V shed 7 bases and J 3 bases; nucleotides not matched to a gene: 7. This CDR3 reads CASGPGQGFYEQYF. CDR3 sequence (DNA): TGCGCCAGCGGGCCGGGACAGGGGTTCTACGAGCAGTACTTC.

In this sample, this clone turned up a few times. The gene calls are TRBV27 and TRBJ2-1; D not certain. The V gene's germline CDR1 is MNHEY and CDR2 SMNVEV (reference sequence). V lost 4 bases, J lost 10 bases, and 8 bases lay in between. The CDR3 sequence is 11 residues long. This CDR3 is CASSSGSEQFF. The CDR3 DNA sequence: TGTGCCAGCAGTTCCGGTTCCGAGCAGTTCTTC.

This clone was counted between two and nine times. The chain recombines TRBV29-1 with TRBJ1-1; D perhaps matches TRBD1 (6 bases). V lost 3 bases and J 4 bases, leaving 9 bases between the germline ends. Germline-derived CDR1 and CDR2 are SQVTM and ANQGSEA. The CDR3 covers 12 residues. The CDR3 here is CSVEQGFTEAFF. The CDR3 DNA reads as TGCAGCGTTGAGCAGGGGTTCACTGAAGCTTTCTTT.

The V call is TRBV4-1, the J call TRBJ1-6; D is uncertain. With 3 bases removed from V and 7 bases from J, the gap between germline ends came to 16 bases. CDR1 and CDR2 (germline): MGHRA, YSYEKL. The CDR3 is made up of 16 amino acids. In DNA form, the CDR3 reads TGCGCCAGCAGCCATCCCCTACGTGCCCCCAATTCACCCCTCCACTTT. This gives the protein CASSHPLRAPNSPLHF.

This clone has more than one count but fewer than ten. The CDR3 here is CATSRDHGSSTSGNTIYF. CDR3 bases: TGTGCCACCAGCAGAGATCATGGGAGCAGCACCTCTGGAAACACCATATATTTT. This chain connects TRBV15 to TRBJ1-3; no definite D call. The CDR3 is made up of 18 amino acids. V lost 0 bases and J 0 bases, leaving 15 bases between the germline ends. The germline CDR1 and CDR2 sequences are LNHNV and YYDKDF (reference sequence).

This clone was seen a handful of times. The DNA for the CDR3 is TGTGCCAGCAGCTTCCCCCTGGCAGGCTCCAACTATGGCTACACCTTC. Amino acid sequence: CASSFPLAGSNYGYTF. This sequence joins TRBV7-9 and TRBJ1-2; D gene ambiguous. Germline V gives CDR1 SEHNR, CDR2 FQNEAQ (reference sequence). The CDR3 has 16 amino acids. V lost 3 bases and J 2 bases, leaving 16 bases between the germline ends.

This clone was observed a few times. The chain combines TRBV28 with TRBJ2-3; D is perhaps TRBD2 (5 bases). Germline CDR1 is MDHEN and CDR2 is SYDVKM. V shed 2 bases and J shed 6 bases, with 12 bases lying between them. This CDR3 has 14 residues. The CDR3 spells CASSLRGRTDTQYF. CDR3 DNA sequence: TGTGCCAGCAGTTTAAGAGGGAGAACGGATACGCAGTATTTT.

In this sample, this clone turned up a few times. The genes are TRBV6-6 and TRBJ2-1, with a possible D match to TRBD2 (6 bases). The CDR3 is made up of 14 amino acids. Germline loops: CDR1 MNHNY, CDR2 SVGAGI (reference sequence). V lost 9 bases and J 5 bases, leaving 17 bases between the germline ends. CDR3 sequence reads: CASLGREIHNEQFF. The DNA for the CDR3 is TGTGCCAGTCTCGGGAGAGAAATACACAATGAGCAGTTCTTC.

This clone has more than one count but fewer than ten. The gene calls are TRBV25-1 and TRBJ2-7; 7 positions match TRBD1. Trimming cost V 4 bases and J 6 bases; bases outside gene matches: 9. The CDR3 contains 14 residues. From germline, CDR1 is MGHDK and CDR2 SYGVNS. CDR3 coding DNA: TGTGCCAGCAGTGTATCGGGACAGCCTATCGAGCAGTACTTC. Protein sequence: CASSVSGQPIEQYF.

This clone turned up a few times. The chain combines TRBV28 with TRBJ2-1, with 9 bases matching TRBD1. Germline V gene data show CDR1 as MDHEN and CDR2 as SYDVKM. J lost 8 bases, V lost 3 bases, and 5 bases had no gene match. The CDR3 consists of 14 residues. The CDR3 protein is CASSFGDRAYEQFF. The CDR3 DNA is TGTGCCAGCAGTTTCGGGGACAGGGCCTATGAGCAGTTCTTC. Together with reference TRBV28 and TRBJ2-1, the CDR3 gives the full variable domain: DVKVTQSSRYLVKRTGEKVFLECVQDMDHENMFWYRQDPGLGLRLIYFSYDVKMKEKGDIPEGYSVSREKKERFSLILESASTNQTSMYLCASSFGDRAYEQFFGPGTRLTVL.

In this sample, this clone turned up a few times. The chain is built from TRBV5-1 and TRBJ1-2; tentatively, D is TRBD1 (6 bases). Germline assignment: CDR1 SGHRS and CDR2 YFSETQ. CDR3 length equals 15 residues. V was pared by 1 base and J by 8 bases, with 18 bases between. The CDR3 nucleotides are TGCGCCAGCAGCTTGCGGCCAGGGGAGCCTTCGGGCTACACCTTC. Translating it yields CASSLRPGEPSGYTF. The full variable domain, rest sourced from reference TRBV5-1 and TRBJ1-2, is KAGVTQTPRYLIKTRGQQVTLSCSPISGHRSVSWYQQTPGQGLQFLFEYFSETQRNKGNFPGRFSGRQFSNSRSEMNVSTLELGDSALYLCASSLRPGEPSGYTFGSGTRLTVV.